This TCR beta chain was profiled in a study of OX40 agonist ivuxolimab in advanced cancers. Study at large: The drug used for patients, ivuxolimab, was an agonistic anti-OX40 (CD134) antibody.

Data came from immunoSEQ multiplex PCR; TCRdb stores just in-frame clones and leaves some out. The profile shows about 59,000 clones, 65% to 90% of them singletons. The sequencing here drew on CD4+ or CD8+ T cells sorted from blood, taken in a trial of the OX40 agonist ivuxolimab. This TCR was sampled from an adult with an advanced solid tumor such as melanoma, head and neck, liver or kidney cancer.

CDR3 DNA: TGTGCCAGCAGCTACGGACTAGCGGGGTTCTCCGAGCAGTACTTC. Translating it yields CASSYGLAGFSEQYF. This chain links TRBV7-9 with TRBJ2-7; 12 bases are a match to TRBD2. The CDR3 spans 15 residues. With 4 bases clipped from V and 6 bases from J, the junction kept 7 bases outside the gene matches. In germline, CDR1 is SEHNR, CDR2 FQNEAQ (reference sequence).